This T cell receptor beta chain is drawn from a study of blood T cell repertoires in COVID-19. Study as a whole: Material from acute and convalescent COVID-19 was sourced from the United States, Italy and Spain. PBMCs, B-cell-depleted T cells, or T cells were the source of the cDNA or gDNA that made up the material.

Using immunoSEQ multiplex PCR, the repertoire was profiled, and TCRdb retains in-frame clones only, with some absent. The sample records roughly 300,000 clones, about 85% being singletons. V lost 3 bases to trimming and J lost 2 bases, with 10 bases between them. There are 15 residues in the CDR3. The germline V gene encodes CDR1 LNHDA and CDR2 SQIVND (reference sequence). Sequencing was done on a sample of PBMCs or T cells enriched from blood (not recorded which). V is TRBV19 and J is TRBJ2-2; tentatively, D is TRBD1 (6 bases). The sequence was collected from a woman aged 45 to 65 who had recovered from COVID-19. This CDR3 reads CASSIRTDNTGELFF. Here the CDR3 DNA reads TGTGCCAGTAGTATCCGGACAGACAACACCGGGGAGCTGTTTTTT.